Following are 14 T cell receptor beta chains from one sample sequenced in a study of blood T cells in healthy people across ages. A second roughly 6 to 12 cycle PCR used barcoded and J-beta primers. In TCRdb, the 5' RACE reads were re-called with MiXCR into one record per CDR3 protein. The sample records some 1.4 million distinct CDR3 sequences, approximately 38% being singletons. The sample taken for sequencing was blood. Every receptor here comes from a woman younger than 30 in good health.

This chain links TRBV28 with TRBJ2-7; D unresolved. V was clipped by 4 bases and J by 4 bases, with 20 bases between them. The germline V gene has CDR1 MDHEN and CDR2 SYDVKM. This CDR3 region has 16 residues. CDR3 sequence: CASSWTRTEWKYEQYF. The CDR3 DNA follows: TGTGCCAGCAGTTGGACCCGGACGGAATGGAAGTACGAGCAGTACTTC.

The chain combines TRBV6-5 with TRBJ1-2; D gene unclear. Trimming shortened V by 3 bases and J by 2 bases, and 19 bases separated the two germline ends. Germline loops: CDR1 MNHEY, CDR2 SVGAGI. There are 17 residues in the CDR3. The CDR3 nucleotides are TGTGCCAGCAGTTATCTCGGTGACGGAATACCGAACTATGGCTACACCTTC. Translating it yields CASSYLGDGIPNYGYTF.

The V and J genes are TRBV4-1 and TRBJ2-7, with D possibly matching TRBD2 (6 bases). The CDR3 has 15 residues. V was clipped by 1 base and J by 2 bases, with 12 bases between them. Germline CDR1 MGHRA, CDR2 YSYEKL. CDR3 DNA: TGCGCCAGCAGCCAAGTGGGAGGCAGTCCCTACGAGCAGTACTTC. This sequence encodes CASSQVGGSPYEQYF.

This clonotype was recorded at least ten times. V usage is TRBV12-3 or TRBV12-4 and J usage is TRBJ2-7; unclear D gene. V gave up 7 bases and J gave up 1 base, with 8 bases separating them. CDR3 length: 12 amino acids. The DNA for the CDR3 is TGTGCCAGCACCAAGGGTTCCTACGAGCAGTACTTC. It codes for CASTKGSYEQYF.

This chain links TRBV28 with TRBJ2-7; D is perhaps TRBD2 (5 bases). The ends were cut back, 5 bases at V and 3 bases at J, with 11 bases in the middle. The germline V gene has CDR1 MDHEN and CDR2 SYDVKM. This CDR3 has 13 amino acids. CDR3 coding DNA: TGTGCCAGCAGTCGAGGGCCCGACTACGAGCAGTACTTC. This sequence encodes CASSRGPDYEQYF.

This clonotype was counted between two and nine times. The V call is TRBV20-1, the J call TRBJ2-7, with a possible D match to TRBD2 (6 bases). V lost 5 bases and J 0 bases, leaving 14 bases between the germline ends. From germline, CDR1 is DFQATT and CDR2 SNEGSKA (reference sequence). CDR3 length equals 14 residues. The CDR3 coding sequence is TGCAGTGCTCCTCTCGCGGGGAACTCCTACGAGCAGTACTTC. As protein: CSAPLAGNSYEQYF.

This clonotype was seen a handful of times. CDR3 sequence: CASRPHRGSDEQFF. CDR3 nucleotides: TGTGCCAGCAGACCCCACAGGGGTTCGGATGAGCAGTTCTTC. V gene TRBV6-2 or TRBV6-3 combines with J gene TRBJ2-1, with 7 nucleotides matching TRBD1. Germline V gives CDR1 MNHEY, CDR2 SVGEGT. This CDR3 spans 14 amino acids. The ends lost 6 bases at V and 8 bases at J; junction bases unmatched: 10.

The rearrangement joins TRBV3-1 to TRBJ1-1; D is ambiguous. Between the trimmed V and J ends, which lost 7 bases and 1 base, there was a span of 10 bases. The CDR3 spans 13 residues. From germline, CDR1 is LGHDT and CDR2 YNNKEL (reference sequence). The CDR3 DNA is TGTGCCAGCACTCGATCCAAGAACACTGAAGCTTTCTTT. As protein: CASTRSKNTEAFF. Together with reference TRBV3-1 and TRBJ1-1, the CDR3 gives the full variable domain: DTAVSQTPKYLVTQMGNDKSIKCEQNLGHDTMYWYKQDSKKFLKIMFSYNNKELIINETVPNRFSPKSPDKAHLNLHINSLELGDSAVYFCASTRSKNTEAFFGQGTRLTVV.

The chain recombines TRBV7-9 with TRBJ2-5; 9 bases fit TRBD2. J was trimmed by 5 bases and V by 1 base; bases with no gene match: 11. The germline V gene encodes CDR1 SEHNR and CDR2 FQNEAQ (reference sequence). This CDR3 comprises 17 residues. The CDR3 DNA sequence: TGTGCCAGCAGCTTAGGACTAGCGGCAGAGCTCACGGAGACCCAGTACTTC. It specifies CASSLGLAAELTETQYF.

The genes are TRBV4-2 and TRBJ2-1, with TRBD2 matching 11 bases. The germline CDR1 and CDR2 sequences are LGHNA and YNFKEQ. This CDR3 is built from 16 residues. V lost 3 bases and J lost 2; bases outside the gene matches: 3. Here the CDR3 reads CASSQGLAAPYNEQFF. CDR3 coding DNA: TGTGCCAGCAGCCAGGGACTAGCGGCACCCTACAATGAGCAGTTCTTC.

V usage is TRBV10-3 and J usage is TRBJ2-1; 8 positions agree with TRBD1. V gave up 4 bases and J gave up 0 bases; unmatched junction bases: 2. There are 15 residues in the CDR3. Germline CDR1 and CDR2: ENHRY and SYGVKD. CDR3 sequence reads: CAISGGTGSYNEQFF. In nucleotides, the CDR3 is TGTGCCATCAGTGGGGGGACAGGCTCCTACAATGAGCAGTTCTTC.

This clonotype showed up just a few times. The chain employs TRBV5-1 and TRBJ2-3; 10 bases align to TRBD2. The germline CDR1 and CDR2 sequences are SGHRS and YFSETQ. V was pared by 3 bases and J by 6 bases, with 13 bases of the junction left unmatched. This CDR3 contains 17 residues. CDR3 in amino acids: CASSSLASGGAGDTQYF. The CDR3 coding sequence is TGCGCCAGCAGCTCCCTGGCCAGCGGGGGGGCAGGGGATACGCAGTATTTT.

About this clonotype: A much larger clone differs from this one at a single base, so this may be a read error. The chain combines TRBV2 with TRBJ2-1; no firm D call. The end of the DNA aligns better with TRBJ2-7, so the J call may be wrong. CDR1 and CDR2 (germline): SNHLY, FYNNEI. The CDR3 totals 12 residues. The DNA for the CDR3 is TGTGCCAGCACCGAAAACCGCAATGAGCAGTACTTC. Its protein product is CASTENRNEQYF.

This clonotype has just a few counts. The chain recombines TRBV6-5 with TRBJ1-2; tentative D call: TRBD1 (5 bases). CDR1 and CDR2 (germline): MNHEY, SVGAGI. The CDR3 is 14 amino acids. Trimming pared 5 bases from V and 3 bases from J, leaving 13 bases between. The CDR3 protein is CASSRGVSDYGYTF. The CDR3 nucleotides are TGTGCCAGCAGTCGGGGGGTATCCGACTATGGCTACACCTTC.